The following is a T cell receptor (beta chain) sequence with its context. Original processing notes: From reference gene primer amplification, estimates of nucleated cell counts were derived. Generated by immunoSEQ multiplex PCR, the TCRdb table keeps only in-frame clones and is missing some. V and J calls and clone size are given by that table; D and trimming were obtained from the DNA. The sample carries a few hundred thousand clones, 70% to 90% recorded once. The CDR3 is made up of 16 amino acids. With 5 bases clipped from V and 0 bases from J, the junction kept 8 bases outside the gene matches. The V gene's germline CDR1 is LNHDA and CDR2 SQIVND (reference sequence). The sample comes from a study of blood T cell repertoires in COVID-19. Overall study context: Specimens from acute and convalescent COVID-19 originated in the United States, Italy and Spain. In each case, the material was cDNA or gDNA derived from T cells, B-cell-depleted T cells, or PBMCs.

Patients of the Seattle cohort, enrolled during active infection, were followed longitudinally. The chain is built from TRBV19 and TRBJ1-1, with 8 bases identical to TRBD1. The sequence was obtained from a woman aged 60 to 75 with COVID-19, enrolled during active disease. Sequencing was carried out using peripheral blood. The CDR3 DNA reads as TGTGCCAGTAGTCCGACGGACAGGGCCATGAACACTGAAGCTTTCTTT. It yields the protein CASSPTDRAMNTEAFF.